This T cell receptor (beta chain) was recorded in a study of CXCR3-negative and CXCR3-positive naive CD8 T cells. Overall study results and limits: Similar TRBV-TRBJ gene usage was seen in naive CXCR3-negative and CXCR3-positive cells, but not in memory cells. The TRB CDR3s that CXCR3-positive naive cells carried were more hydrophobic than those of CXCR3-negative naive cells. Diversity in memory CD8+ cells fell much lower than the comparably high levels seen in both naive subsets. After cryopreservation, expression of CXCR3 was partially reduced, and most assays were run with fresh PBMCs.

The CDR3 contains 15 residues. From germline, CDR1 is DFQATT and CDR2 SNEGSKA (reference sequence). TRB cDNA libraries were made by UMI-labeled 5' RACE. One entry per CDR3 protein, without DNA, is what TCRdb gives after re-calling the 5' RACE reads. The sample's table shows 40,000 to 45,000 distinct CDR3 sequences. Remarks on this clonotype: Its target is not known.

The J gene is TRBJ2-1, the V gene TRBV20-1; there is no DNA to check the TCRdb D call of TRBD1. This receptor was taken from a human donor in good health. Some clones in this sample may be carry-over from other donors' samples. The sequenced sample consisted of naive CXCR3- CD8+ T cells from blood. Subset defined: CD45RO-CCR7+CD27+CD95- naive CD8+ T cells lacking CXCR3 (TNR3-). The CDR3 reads CSALGQGPSYNEQFF.